This TCR beta chain was found in a study of identical twins (dated by TCRdb to about 2016). Broadly, across the study: To test whether fetal clonotypes persist, the study used deep sequencing on TCR alpha and beta repertoires from monozygotic twins, unrelated adults of various ages, and cord blood. Replicate twin experiments were performed at different times using different library preparation protocols to rule out contamination. Findings and caveats that apply to the study as a whole: Out-of-frame TCR alpha sharing in monozygotic twins was systematically underestimated by recombination models, whereas sharing between unrelated individuals was in agreement with the recombination models. Because the same donors could not be followed over many years, the conclusions depended on cross-sectional statistical analysis. Compared with coincidental sharing between unrelated individuals, an excess of low generation-probability sequences was observed among out-of-frame TCR alpha sequences shared between twins. Zero-insertion analyses could be partly confounded by invariant T cells such as MAIT and iNKT, although diverse VJ usage argued against such confounding for most clonotypes. Abundant cord blood beta clonotypes carried fewer insertions; young adult naive repertoires showed a weaker similar trend, while memory repertoires showed none. A weaker excess of twin sharing was found in beta out-of-frame sequences because the signal-to-noise ratio was lowered by fewer shared sequences.

Library construction relied on 5' RACE. The reads were generated on an Illumina HiSeq 2000. Template switching introduced a universal primer binding site; the final cDNA contained a unique molecular identifier, enabling accurate counting of TCR cDNA molecules. Specific primers in the conserved constant-segment region were used to synthesize first-strand cDNA for the TCR alpha and beta chains. To control for contamination, every cDNA library carried two barcodes: a SMART-Mk sample barcode plus Illumina barcodes. TruSeq adapter sequences, together with Illumina sample barcodes, were added in two successive PCR steps. The TCR alpha and beta cDNA libraries were sequenced on the Illumina HiSeq platform using custom primers. In the authors' own workflow: Raw reads were processed with MiGEC to extract unique molecular identifiers, and MiXCR was used to determine CDR3 positions. For each individual, recombination models were inferred using an EM algorithm with the repgenHMM and IGoR tools. Shared clonotype analysis was performed with the tcR package in R, normalizing sharing by the product of cloneset sizes. To study raw recombination free of thymic and clonal selection effects, out-of-frame nonproductive sequences were analyzed. Using fastp at Q25 and MiXCR, TCRdb reprocessed the public reads and kept productive beta chains. Merged by CDR3 protein, the rows form single entries marked with the most common genes and DNA. The V and J calls, along with clone size, are taken from TCRdb and not from the paper's own processing. Present in this sample are some 730,000 distinct CDR3 sequences, about 20% of which were seen just once. The ten largest make up about an eighth of the sample.

This clonotype has more than one count but fewer than ten. Its antigen is still unknown. No quality values exist for individual bases; no much larger clone is one base distant. Every donor in the study was a healthy Caucasian. The twin cohort comprised three pairs of female monozygotic twins, all aged roughly 18 to 30 years. The RNA used for TCR libraries was isolated from peripheral blood mononuclear cells. V lost 0 bases and J lost 1 base; the stretch between them is 12 bases long. Reading from cysteine to phenylalanine, the CDR3 counts 15 amino acids. Only CDR3 DNA is held: 45 bases, read in frame from base 1. As encoded in the germline V gene (reference sequence), CDR1 is DFQATT while CDR2 is SNEGSKA. The same sample was also studied in work on T cells expressing NK-cell markers. Taken from the second paper: Fewer than ten donors provided sorted CD3+CD56+NKG2C+, CD3+CD56+NKG2C- and CD3+CD56-NKG2C+ T-cell subsets, whose TCR beta-chain repertoires were profiled. Among the eight sequenced donors, seven were HCMV-seropositive and one was HCMV-seronegative. In several experiments an anti-gammadeltaTCR antibody was added to restrict sorting to alphabetaTCR-expressing T cells. For more than 5 donors, the dominant CD3+CD56+NKG2C+ clonotypes were among the top 10 CD8+ clonotypes and accounted for about 1.0-7.5% of CD8+ T cells. Those dominant clonotypes were again the most abundant among CD3+CD56-NKG2C+ cells in four donors, at 28.3-60.1%. Whether the expanded NKG2C-expressing T cell clones were specific for HCMV antigens remained unclear. Randomly selected healthy volunteers, three men and five women, were used as the eight sequenced donors. HCMV serostatus was determined by detecting HCMV-specific IgG in serum with a commercial ELISA kit. For several donors, bulk peripheral blood T-cell repertoires were additionally sequenced from unsorted PBMC. MIGEC handled demultiplexing of the reads and grouping by UMI, while MiTCR was used to assemble and quantify clonotypes. To remove erroneous sequences, TCR cDNA sequences were retained only when supported by two or more reads. The tcR package was used for downstream repertoire analysis, with clonotypes matched between fractions based on CDR3 nucleotide sequence plus V segment. Antigen specificity was annotated against VDJdb with VDJmatch, allowing one amino acid substitution in CDR3.

The rearranged chain carries TRBV20-1 and TRBJ2-5; the D region may be TRBD1 or TRBD2, each matching 5 bases equally. This TCR was recovered from a woman between 18 and 29 years old in good health. Sequenced material: PBMCs. This receptor carries the CDR3 CSAREVGRVQETQYF. The nucleotides are TGCAGTGCTAGAGAAGTGGGACGAGTCCAAGAGACCCAGTACTTC.